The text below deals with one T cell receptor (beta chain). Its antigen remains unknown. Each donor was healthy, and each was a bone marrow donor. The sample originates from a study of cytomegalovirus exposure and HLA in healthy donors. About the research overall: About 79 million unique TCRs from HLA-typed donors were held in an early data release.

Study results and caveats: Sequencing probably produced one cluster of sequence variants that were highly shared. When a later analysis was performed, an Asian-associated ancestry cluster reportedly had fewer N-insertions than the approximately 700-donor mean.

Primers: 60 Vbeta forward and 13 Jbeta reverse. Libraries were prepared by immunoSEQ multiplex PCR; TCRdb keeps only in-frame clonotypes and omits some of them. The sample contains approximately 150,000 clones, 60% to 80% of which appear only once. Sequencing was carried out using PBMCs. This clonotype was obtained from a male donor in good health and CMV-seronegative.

CDR3: CASSLAYFTYNEQFF. CDR3 sequence (DNA): TGTGCCAGCAGCTTAGCTTACTTTACTTACAATGAGCAGTTCTTC. The chain combines TRBV7-2 with TRBJ2-1; D gene uncertain. The germline gives CDR1 SGHTA, CDR2 FQGNSA. Trimming removed 0 bases at V and 4 bases at J, with 10 bases between. The CDR3 is 15 amino acids.